Following are 6 T cell receptor beta chains from one sample sequenced in a study of T cells in Graves' hyperthyroidism and ophthalmopathy. TCR beta CDR3 regions were amplified from RNA. In the first-round RT-PCR of the TCR CDR3, the HTBI primer set was used. Each CDR3 protein gets one entry after TCRdb re-called the multiplex PCR reads with MiXCR. The sample has 330,000 or so distinct CDR3 sequences, approximately 18% seen once. The sample consisted of blood. The receptors were gathered from a woman aged 40 to 55 with Graves' ophthalmopathy.

The chain has TRBV28 and TRBJ2-7, with 11 bases that match TRBD1. Looked up from germline, CDR1 is MDHEN and CDR2 is SYDVKM. CDR3 length equals 17 residues. Trimming removed 4 bases from V and 2 bases from J; junction bases left unmatched: 10. The CDR3 DNA follows: TGTGCCAGCAGTTATCGTATGGGGACAGGGGGTACCTACGAGCAGTACTTC. It yields the protein CASSYRMGTGGTYEQYF.

This clonotype occurred many times. In DNA form, the CDR3 reads TGTGCCTGCGGGACAGGGAAGGACTACACCTTC. Amino acid sequence: CACGTGKDYTF. The chain combines TRBV30 with TRBJ1-2, with 9 bases lining up with TRBD1. The CDR3 runs to 11 residues. Germline V gene data show CDR1 as GTSNPN and CDR2 as SVGIG (reference sequence). Germline trimming cut 6 bases from V and 10 bases from J; bases unmatched to any gene: 6. Full variable domain (missing parts from reference TRBV30 and TRBJ1-2): SQTIHQWPATLVQPVGSPLSLECTVEGTSNPNLYWYRQAAGRGLQLLFYSVGIGQISSEVPQNLSASRPQDRQFILSSKKLLLSDSGFYLCACGTGKDYTFGSGTRLTVV.

This clonotype was observed at least ten times. The chain uses TRBV24-1 and TRBJ2-2; D unresolved. Trimming took 3 bases from V and 3 from J, leaving 7 bases between them. Germline V gene data show CDR1 as KGHDR and CDR2 as SFDVKD. This CDR3 spans 14 amino acids. The CDR3 loop reads CATSDPNYTGELFF. As DNA, the CDR3 is TGTGCCACCAGTGATCCTAATTACACCGGGGAGCTGTTTTTT.

Only a few counts were recorded for this clonotype. This chain uses TRBV5-1 with TRBJ2-5, with D maybe TRBD2 (5 bases). CDR3 length: 14 amino acids. Deletions cut 3 bases from V and 2 bases from J, with 11 bases between. The V gene's germline CDR1 is SGHRS and CDR2 YFSETQ. The CDR3 is CASSYGLEQETQYF. CDR3 in DNA: TGCGCCAGCAGCTATGGACTGGAACAAGAGACCCAGTACTTC.

The table lists this clonotype with many counts. This CDR3 reads CASSLGGLKPEAFF. DNA of the CDR3: TGTGCCAGCAGCTTAGGGGGACTGAAACCTGAAGCTTTCTTT. The rearrangement uses TRBV13 and TRBJ1-1, with D perhaps matching TRBD1 (5 bases). The V and J ends lost 0 bases and 6 bases respectively, with 11 bases between them. The CDR3 has 14 amino acids. Germline CDR1 PRHDT, CDR2 FYEKMQ (reference sequence).

This clonotype was detected many times. This chain connects TRBV10-3 to TRBJ1-1; D uncertain. There are 14 residues in the CDR3. Trimming stripped 6 bases from V and 6 bases from J, with 17 bases between. Germline-derived CDR1 and CDR2 are ENHRY and SYGVKD. CDR3 amino acids: CAIRRTGSIAEAFF. The CDR3, as DNA: TGTGCCATCAGGCGGACGGGGAGCATCGCTGAAGCTTTCTTT.